The 15 T cell receptor beta chains below all came from one sample that was sequenced in a study of T cells in Graves' hyperthyroidism and ophthalmopathy. Using RNA transcripts as the source, TCR beta CDR3 regions were amplified. The HTBI primer set drove a first-round RT-PCR of the TCR CDR3. From the multiplex PCR reads, TCRdb called clonotypes with MiXCR, one entry per CDR3 protein. The profile shows approximately 590,000 distinct CDR3 sequences, less than 20% of them singletons. Sequenced material: blood. These receptors all come from a woman aged 25 to 45 with Graves' hyperthyroidism.

This chain joins TRBV7-3 and TRBJ1-3; the D is unclear. The CDR3 is 13 amino acids. Germline values: CDR1 SGHTA, CDR2 FQGTGA. V gave up 5 bases and J gave up 4 bases, with 9 bases separating them. CDR3 loop: CASSPSPGNTIYF. As DNA, the CDR3 is TGTGCCAGCAGCCCCTCACCGGGAAACACCATATATTTT.

This clonotype was seen many times. This chain joins TRBV7-2 and TRBJ2-1; 11 bases are shared with TRBD2. Germline CDR1 reads SGHTA; CDR2 reads FQGNSA. V gave up 7 bases and J gave up 2 bases; unmatched junction bases: 4. This CDR3 region has 15 residues. The CDR3 nucleotides read TGTGCCAGCAAGCCGGGACTAGCGGCCTACAATGAGCAGTTCTTC. Amino acids: CASKPGLAAYNEQFF. Full variable domain (outside the CDR3, taken from reference TRBV7-2 and TRBJ2-1): GAGVSQSPSNKVTEKGKDVELRCDPISGHTALYWYRQSLGQGLEFLIYFQGNSAPDKSGLPSDRFSAERTGGSVSTLTIQRTQQEDSAVYLCASKPGLAAYNEQFFGPGTRLTVL.

V and J are TRBV5-8 and TRBJ1-2, with no clear D. The CDR3 consists of 13 residues. Looked up from germline, CDR1 is SGHTS and CDR2 is YDEGEE. The ends were cut back, 3 bases at V and 4 bases at J, with 10 bases in the middle. The CDR3 sequence is CASSSSLGYGYTF. The CDR3 DNA follows: TGTGCCAGCAGCTCATCACTTGGCTATGGCTACACCTTC.

The chain recombines TRBV28 with TRBJ2-3, with TRBD1 matching over 9 bases. Germline lookup yields CDR1 MDHEN and CDR2 SYDVKM. The CDR3 loop spans 16 amino acids. With V trimmed by 6 bases and J by 2 bases, 9 bases remained unmatched. CDR3 in amino acids: CASRPGGQGYTDTQYF. CDR3 sequence (DNA): TGTGCCAGCAGACCCGGGGGACAGGGCTACACAGATACGCAGTATTTT.

A few counts support this clonotype. The rearrangement uses TRBV4-1 and TRBJ2-1; unclear D gene. Germline V gene sequence: CDR1 MGHRA, CDR2 YSYEKL. Trimming removed 0 bases at V and 8 bases at J, with 14 bases between. The CDR3 is made up of 15 amino acids. CDR3 in DNA: TGCGCCAGCAGCCAAGATCTGGGGAAGCTGGATGAGCAGTTCTTC. This codes for CASSQDLGKLDEQFF.

The chain carries TRBV20-1 and TRBJ2-1; 12 nucleotides agree with TRBD2. V lost 0 bases, J lost 1 base, and 7 bases stayed unmatched. The CDR3 length is 18 residues. Germline loops: CDR1 DFQATT, CDR2 SNEGSKA (reference sequence). CDR3 amino acids: CSAREGPSGRASYNEQFF. The DNA for the CDR3 is TGCAGTGCTAGAGAAGGGCCTAGCGGGAGGGCGTCCTACAATGAGCAGTTCTTC.

This clonotype was counted at least ten times. CDR3 nucleotide sequence: TGCAGTGCTAGAGCCGGGGGGACTAGCGGGTCCTCCTACGAGCAGTACTTC. Translation: CSARAGGTSGSSYEQYF. V and J are TRBV20-1 and TRBJ2-7, with TRBD2 matching over 12 bases. V lost 1 base, J lost 0 bases, and 7 bases stayed unmatched. The CDR3 sequence is 17 residues long. Germline CDR1 DFQATT, CDR2 SNEGSKA (reference sequence).

The chain employs TRBV10-2 and TRBJ2-7; TRBD2 matches 8 bases. This CDR3 is built from 16 residues. Germline V gene sequence: CDR1 WSHSY, CDR2 SAAADI. J was trimmed by 7 bases and V by 0 bases; bases with no gene match: 11. CDR3 DNA sequence: TGCGCCAGCAGTGAGTCTGGGGGACTAGTCCCCCAGGAGCAGTACTTC. This encodes CASSESGGLVPQEQYF.

This clonotype was detected many times. This chain connects TRBV7-2 to TRBJ2-7, with D tentatively TRBD1 (6 bases). V was cut by 1 base and J by 2 bases, with 9 bases left in between. Germline V gene lookup returns CDR1 SGHTA and CDR2 FQGNSA. The CDR3 consists of 14 residues. The CDR3 DNA reads as TGTGCCAGCAGCTTAGGGACAGCTGCCTACGAGCAGTACTTC. Translation gives CASSLGTAAYEQYF. Based on the CDR3 plus reference TRBV7-2 and TRBJ2-7, the full variable domain is GAGVSQSPSNKVTEKGKDVELRCDPISGHTALYWYRQSLGQGLEFLIYFQGNSAPDKSGLPSDRFSAERTGGSVSTLTIQRTQQEDSAVYLCASSLGTAAYEQYFGPGTRLTVT.

This clonotype was observed many times. The V and J genes are TRBV6-1 and TRBJ2-3; 10 positions agree with TRBD2. CDR3 length equals 15 residues. Germline CDR1 is MNHNS and CDR2 is SASEGT. With 10 bases clipped from V and 0 bases from J, the junction kept 7 bases outside the gene matches. CDR3 DNA: TGTGCCACCAAGGGACTAGCGCCCAGCACAGATACGCAGTATTTT. Translated: CATKGLAPSTDTQYF.

There are many counts of this clonotype. The rearrangement links TRBV2 to TRBJ1-5; tentative D call: TRBD1 (6 bases). Germline V lookup: CDR1 SNHLY, CDR2 FYNNEI. There are 15 residues in the CDR3. V was trimmed by 6 bases and J by 5 bases, leaving 17 bases between them. CDR3 sequence reads: CASRDTGIAHQPQHF. In nucleotides, the CDR3 is TGTGCCAGCAGGGATACAGGGATCGCGCATCAGCCCCAGCATTTT.

This clonotype was recorded at least ten times. The chain uses TRBV6-1 and TRBJ2-7; 8 bases match TRBD1. The V segment lost 5 bases and the J segment 4 bases; nucleotides outside the gene matches: 7. The CDR3 contains 14 residues. The germline V gene encodes CDR1 MNHNS and CDR2 SASEGT. Here the CDR3 DNA reads TGTGCCAGCAGTAAGACAGGGGCTGTATACGAGCAGTACTTC. Amino acids: CASSKTGAVYEQYF.

In its sample, this clonotype was seen a few times. The rearrangement uses TRBV3-1 and TRBJ2-1; TRBD1 matches 9 bases. The germline gives CDR1 LGHDT, CDR2 YNNKEL (reference sequence). V shed 0 bases, J shed 6 bases, and the junction held 3 bases outside the gene matches. The CDR3 is made up of 15 amino acids. CDR3 sequence reads: CASSQDWGQGNEQFF. As DNA, the CDR3 is TGTGCCAGCAGCCAAGATTGGGGACAGGGCAATGAGCAGTTCTTC.

A few counts support this clonotype. The genes are TRBV20-1 and TRBJ2-1, with TRBD2 identical over 8 bases. CDR1 and CDR2 (germline): DFQATT, SNEGSKA (reference sequence). The CDR3 has 19 residues. Germline trimming cut 6 bases from V and 0 bases from J; bases unmatched to any gene: 19. CDR3 sequence reads: CSARPGYSGSTSSYNEQFF. The CDR3 DNA reads TGCAGTGCCCGACCAGGGTACAGCGGGAGTACCAGCTCCTACAATGAGCAGTTCTTC.

In its sample, this clonotype was seen a few times. The chain combines TRBV27 with TRBJ2-7, with D unclear. The CDR3 covers 13 residues. The germline CDR1 and CDR2 sequences are MNHEY and SMNVEV (reference sequence). Trimming removed 4 bases at V and 4 bases at J, with 11 bases between. Written as DNA, the CDR3 is TGTGCCAGCAGTTGGGGAATTGAGTACGAGCAGTACTTC. Translating gives CASSWGIEYEQYF.